This is a list of T cell receptor beta chains from one sample in a study of shared clonotypes between healthy human individuals. The assay was immunoSEQ multiplex PCR, and TCRdb's table has in-frame clones only and misses some. The table has roughly 700,000 clones, roughly 88% seen once. Sequenced material: memory CD8+ T cells from PBMCs. The receptor source for this set is a young man in good health. Some clones in this sample may be carry-over from other donors' samples. Each CDR3 is given with its conserved first and last residue. The order of the fields is CDR3 length, D gene, J gene, V gene, clone size, CDR3 DNA, CDR3 protein. D genes are given only for firm matches. The size field is filled for only some rows; it gives once, few, many or a size class.

length: 15; D: TRBD1; J: TRBJ2-3; V: TRBV6-6; size: -; DNA: TGTGCCAGCAGTTACGACAGGGTCGCGATGGATACGCAGTATTTT; CDR3: CASSYDRVAMDTQYF
length: 16; D: -; J: TRBJ2-2; V: TRBV6-6; size: once; DNA: TGTGCCAGCAGTTACTACGCCAACAGGGACACCGGGGAGCTGTTTTTT; CDR3: CASSYYANRDTGELFF
length: 13; D: -; J: TRBJ2-1; V: TRBV19; size: -; DNA: TGTGCCAGTAGTCTTGGGCTGTACAATGAGCAGTTCTTC; CDR3: CASSLGLYNEQFF
length: 14; D: TRBD2; J: TRBJ2-7; V: TRBV4-3; size: -; DNA: TGCGCCAGCAGCCAAGGGACTAGCTCCTACGAGCAGTACTTC; CDR3: CASSQGTSSYEQYF
length: 13; D: -; J: TRBJ2-2; V: TRBV29-1; size: once; DNA: TGCAGCGTCCTTGACGGCAACACCGGGGAGCTGTTTTTT; CDR3: CSVLDGNTGELFF
length: 11; D: -; J: TRBJ1-2; V: TRBV7-9; size: few; DNA: TGTGCCAGCTTGGTCCACTATGGCTACACCTTC; CDR3: CASLVHYGYTF
length: 14; D: -; J: TRBJ1-2; V: TRBV19; size: -; DNA: TGTGCCAGTAGTATTTTGGGACTCGTCTATGGCTACACCTTC; CDR3: CASSILGLVYGYTF
length: 11; D: -; J: TRBJ1-2; V: TRBV5-6; size: -; DNA: TGTGCCAGCAGCTTTGGGAAGGGCTACACCTTC; CDR3: CASSFGKGYTF
length: 15; D: TRBD1; J: TRBJ1-5; V: TRBV27; size: -; DNA: TGTGCCAGCAGCCTCGGTCCCGGGACAGGGCTCCGGACACATTTT; CDR3: CASSLGPGTGLRTHF
length: 15; D: TRBD1; J: TRBJ1-5; V: TRBV9; size: -; DNA: TGTGCCAGCAGCGTGACAGGGGACCCCCATCAGCCCCAGCATTTT; CDR3: CASSVTGDPHQPQHF
length: 15; D: -; J: TRBJ1-2; V: TRBV27; size: -; DNA: TGTGCCAGCAGTCCCCTCGGGGCCGCTTACTATGGCTACACCTTC; CDR3: CASSPLGAAYYGYTF
length: 14; D: TRBD2; J: TRBJ2-5; V: TRBV30; size: -; DNA: TGTGCCTGGAGTGTTGGGCTAGCGGGAGAGACCCAGTACTTC; CDR3: CAWSVGLAGETQYF
length: 15; D: -; J: TRBJ1-2; V: TRBV5-5; size: -; DNA: TGTGCCAGCAGCTTTTTCACCCCAGGAGACTATGGCTACACCTTC; CDR3: CASSFFTPGDYGYTF
length: 15; D: -; J: TRBJ2-1; V: TRBV4-1; size: -; DNA: TGCGCCAGCAGCCATGCCCTCCCCTCCTACAATGAGCAGTTCTTC; CDR3: CASSHALPSYNEQFF
length: 15; D: TRBD1; J: TRBJ2-3; V: TRBV4-2; size: few; DNA: TGTGCCAGCAGCCAAGGGACAGGGGGCGCAGATACGCAGTATTTT; CDR3: CASSQGTGGADTQYF
length: 17; D: TRBD2; J: TRBJ2-1; V: TRBV18; size: once; DNA: TGTGCCAGCTCACCAAGTCTAGCGGGGGCCGACTACAATGAGCAGTTCTTC; CDR3: CASSPSLAGADYNEQFF
length: 15; D: -; J: TRBJ2-7; V: TRBV4-3; size: -; DNA: TGCGCCAGCAGCCAAGACAAGTCCGCAGGCTACGAGCAGTACTTC; CDR3: CASSQDKSAGYEQYF
length: 14; D: -; J: TRBJ2-2; V: TRBV10-2; size: -; DNA: TGCGCCAGCAGTGACCGTGGGCTCACCGGGGAGCTGTTTTTT; CDR3: CASSDRGLTGELFF
length: 18; D: -; J: TRBJ2-1; V: TRBV14; size: -; DNA: TGTGCCAGCAGCCAACGAGCTAGCAAGGGTTTTTACTACAATGAGCAGTTCTTC; CDR3: CASSQRASKGFYYNEQFF
length: 17; D: TRBD1; J: TRBJ2-7; V: TRBV2; size: -; DNA: TGTGCCAGCAGTCAACCTAGGACAGGGGTTAAGGTCTACGAGCAGTACTTC; CDR3: CASSQPRTGVKVYEQYF
length: 14; D: -; J: TRBJ1-3; V: TRBV5-6; size: -; DNA: TGTGCCAGCAGCAATTGGGATCCGGGAAACACCATATATTTT; CDR3: CASSNWDPGNTIYF
length: 12; D: -; J: TRBJ1-5; V: TRBV27; size: -; DNA: TGTGCCAGCAGCCCGTACGGTCAGCCCCAGCATTTT; CDR3: CASSPYGQPQHF
length: 15; D: -; J: TRBJ2-5; V: TRBV7-3; size: once; DNA: TGTGCCAGCAGCAAGTGGGGGGACATGCAAGAGACCCAGTACTTC; CDR3: CASSKWGDMQETQYF
length: 15; D: TRBD1; J: TRBJ2-2; V: TRBV28; size: -; DNA: TGTGCCAGCTTAACAGGGGGCTGGGGCACCGGGGAGCTGTTTTTT; CDR3: CASLTGGWGTGELFF
length: 15; D: TRBD1; J: TRBJ1-5; V: TRBV7-3; size: -; DNA: TGTGCCAGCAGCTGGGACAGGGAAGGGAATCAGCCCCAGCATTTT; CDR3: CASSWDREGNQPQHF
length: 15; D: -; J: TRBJ2-7; V: TRBV19; size: -; DNA: TGTGCCAGTAGTACCCTCCCCGGACTGGTGGCCGAGCAGTACTTC; CDR3: CASSTLPGLVAEQYF
length: 13; D: -; J: TRBJ1-1; V: TRBV28; size: -; DNA: TGTGCCAGCAGTTTCCAAGCTAACACTGAAGCTTTCTTT; CDR3: CASSFQANTEAFF
length: 12; D: -; J: TRBJ1-3; V: TRBV28; size: -; DNA: TGTGCCAGCAGTTACCCCGGAAACACCATATATTTT; CDR3: CASSYPGNTIYF
length: 17; D: TRBD1; J: TRBJ2-1; V: TRBV6-4; size: once; DNA: TGTGCCAGCAGTGACTCGACGCCGGGACAGGTATTCAATGAGCAGTTCTTC; CDR3: CASSDSTPGQVFNEQFF
length: 14; D: -; J: TRBJ2-1; V: TRBV7-9; size: -; DNA: TGTGCCAGCAGCTTAGAGGATTTGTTCAATGAGCAGTTCTTC; CDR3: CASSLEDLFNEQFF
length: 15; D: -; J: TRBJ1-4; V: TRBV7-9; size: -; DNA: TGTGCCAGCAGCAACACATACCAAAATAATGAAAAACTGTTTTTT; CDR3: CASSNTYQNNEKLFF
length: 15; D: TRBD1; J: TRBJ2-7; V: TRBV2; size: -; DNA: TGTGCCAGCAGTGAAGGGACAGGCGCAACCTACGAGCAGTACTTC; CDR3: CASSEGTGATYEQYF
length: 17; D: TRBD2; J: TRBJ2-1; V: TRBV2; size: once; DNA: TGTGCCAGCAGTAACTTTTGGCGGGAGGGCCTTAGCAATGAGCAGTTCTTC; CDR3: CASSNFWREGLSNEQFF
length: 15; D: TRBD1; J: TRBJ2-1; V: TRBV7-9; size: -; DNA: TGTGCCAGCAGCCCCAAGACAGGGGTTGTGGGCGAGCAGTTCTTC; CDR3: CASSPKTGVVGEQFF
length: 14; D: -; J: TRBJ2-7; V: TRBV15; size: -; DNA: TGTGCCACCAGCAGAGGGACGGGGGCCTACGAGCAGTACTTC; CDR3: CATSRGTGAYEQYF
length: 14; D: -; J: TRBJ1-1; V: TRBV19; size: -; DNA: TGTGCCAGTAGTACCCTAACAGAGAACACTGAAGCTTTCTTT; CDR3: CASSTLTENTEAFF
length: 14; D: -; J: TRBJ2-5; V: TRBV11-2; size: -; DNA: TGTGCCAGCAGCTTAGATCCGGGCGGGGAGACCCAGTACTTC; CDR3: CASSLDPGGETQYF
length: 14; D: -; J: TRBJ2-7; V: TRBV28; size: -; DNA: TGTGCCAGCAGTTTCGGGCAGCGAGCCTACGAGCAGTACTTC; CDR3: CASSFGQRAYEQYF
length: 14; D: -; J: TRBJ2-1; V: TRBV30; size: -; DNA: TGTGCCTGGAGTGTAGGAGCAGGGTTTAGCGGAAAGTTCTTC; CDR3: CAWSVGAGFSGKFF
length: 15; D: TRBD2; J: TRBJ2-2; V: TRBV10-1; size: -; DNA: TGCGCCAGCAGTGACCCAGCGGGAGAGGCCGGGGAGCTGTTTTTT; CDR3: CASSDPAGEAGELFF
length: 15; D: -; J: TRBJ1-4; V: TRBV6-4; size: -; DNA: TGTGCCAGCAGTCCAACACCGGCAACTAATGAAAAACTGTTTTTT; CDR3: CASSPTPATNEKLFF
length: 16; D: TRBD2; J: TRBJ2-2; V: TRBV4-3; size: -; DNA: TGCGCCAGCAGCCAAGCGGCAGCGGGAGGCACCGGGGAGCTGTTTTTT; CDR3: CASSQAAAGGTGELFF
length: 14; D: TRBD2; J: TRBJ2-1; V: TRBV29-1; size: -; DNA: TGCAGCGGTAGACTAGCGGGAGTTCGGAATGAGCAGTTCTTC; CDR3: CSGRLAGVRNEQFF
length: 14; D: TRBD1; J: TRBJ2-7; V: TRBV15; size: once; DNA: TGTGCCACCAGCAGCGACAGGGCGTCCTACGAGCAGTACTTC; CDR3: CATSSDRASYEQYF